These 24 T cell receptor beta chains were all obtained from the same sample, sequenced in a study of blood T cell repertoires in COVID-19. Sequenced by immunoSEQ multiplex PCR; TCRdb stores in-frame clones only, minus some. The sample shows 95,000 to 100,000 clones, 65% to 85% of them seen only once. What was sequenced was peripheral blood. Every receptor here comes from an elderly woman with acute or convalescent COVID-19.

This clone was detected a few times. This chain uses TRBV7-9 with TRBJ2-1; 7 bases align to TRBD1. The V gene end was trimmed by 3 bases and the J gene end by 1 base; junction bases not matched to a gene: 3. This CDR3 spans 15 amino acids. Germline CDR1 reads SEHNR; CDR2 reads FQNEAQ (reference sequence). CDR3 sequence reads: CASSFGQASYNEQFF. CDR3 DNA: TGTGCCAGCAGCTTCGGACAGGCGTCCTACAATGAGCAGTTCTTC. The whole variable domain, remainder taken from reference TRBV7-9 and TRBJ2-1, is DTGVSQNPRHKITKRGQNVTFRCDPISEHNRLYWYRQTLGQGPEFLTYFQNEAQLEKSRLLSDRFSAERPKGSFSTLEIQRTEQGDSAMYLCASSFGQASYNEQFFGPGTRLTVL.

This rearrangement joins TRBV6-2 or TRBV6-3 to TRBJ2-7; perhaps TRBD2 as D (7 bases). The V and J ends lost 5 bases and 0 bases respectively, with 20 bases between them. The CDR3 totals 17 residues. Germline values: CDR1 MNHEY, CDR2 SVGEGT. Here the CDR3 reads CASSPRGAAVASYEQYF. CDR3 DNA: TGTGCCAGCAGTCCACGGGGGGCGGCAGTAGCCTCCTACGAGCAGTACTTC.

V usage is TRBV7-3 and J usage is TRBJ1-1, with no clear D. Trimming stripped 5 bases from V and 3 bases from J, with 10 bases between. The CDR3 extends over 13 amino acids. Germline values: CDR1 SGHTA, CDR2 FQGTGA. CDR3 sequence reads: CASSLNQDTEAFF. The CDR3 DNA follows: TGTGCCAGCAGCCTCAACCAGGACACTGAAGCTTTCTTT.

The chain combines TRBV28 with TRBJ1-2, with 11 bases aligning to TRBD1. The CDR3 totals 14 residues. V gave up 4 bases and J gave up 7 bases; unmatched junction bases: 5. Germline V gene sequence: CDR1 MDHEN, CDR2 SYDVKM. Written as DNA, the CDR3 is TGTGCCAGCAGTTCCGGACAGGGGGCTGGTGGCTACACCTTC. This gives the protein CASSSGQGAGGYTF.

The rearrangement uses TRBV5-1 and TRBJ1-1; D ambiguous. The CDR3 sequence is 16 residues long. V lost 0 bases, J lost 5 bases, and 17 bases lay in between. Germline CDR1 SGHRS, CDR2 YFSETQ. CDR3 loop: CASSLGTFLAGTEAFF. The CDR3 DNA is TGCGCCAGCAGCTTGGGTACTTTCCTGGCGGGGACTGAAGCTTTCTTT. The complete variable domain, with remaining parts taken from reference TRBV5-1 and TRBJ1-1, reads KAGVTQTPRYLIKTRGQQVTLSCSPISGHRSVSWYQQTPGQGLQFLFEYFSETQRNKGNFPGRFSGRQFSNSRSEMNVSTLELGDSALYLCASSLGTFLAGTEAFFGQGTRLTVV.

J is TRBJ2-3 and V is TRBV7-2; 8 nucleotides agree with TRBD2. The CDR3 runs 14 residues. The germline V gene has CDR1 SGHTA and CDR2 FQGNSA. The J segment lost 0 bases and the V segment lost 9 bases, leaving 5 bases of the junction unmatched. CDR3 coding DNA: TGTGCCAGTGCTAGCGGGTTAAGCACAGATACGCAGTATTTT. Translation gives CASASGLSTDTQYF.

This chain joins TRBV7-2 and TRBJ2-6; D unclear. In germline, CDR1 is SGHTA, CDR2 FQGNSA. Trimming shortened V by 4 bases and J by 5 bases, and 9 bases separated the two germline ends. The CDR3 spans 14 residues. The CDR3 DNA sequence: TGTGCCAGCAGCTCAAACAGTAGGGCCAACGTCCTGACTTTC. Translating gives CASSSNSRANVLTF.

V usage is TRBV3-1 (or the pseudogene TRBV3-2) and J usage is TRBJ2-2; D is unclear. Per germline, CDR1 LGHDT and CDR2 YNNKEL (reference sequence). The V gene lost 1 base and the J gene lost 6 bases, with 12 bases spanning the gap. The CDR3 contains 15 residues. The CDR3 DNA is TGTGCCAGCAGCCAAGTTGAGACTTCTGCCGGGGAGCTGTTTTTT. It is translated as CASSQVETSAGELFF.

The V and J genes are TRBV6-4 and TRBJ2-3, with D perhaps TRBD2 (5 bases). V was clipped by 1 base and J by 6 bases, with 17 bases between them. In germline, CDR1 is MRHNA, CDR2 SNTAGT. The CDR3 has 16 amino acids. The CDR3 reads CASSDCEGKIGDTQYF. CDR3 sequence (DNA): TGTGCCAGCAGTGACTGCGAGGGTAAGATCGGGGATACGCAGTATTTT.

The V gene is TRBV2, the J gene TRBJ2-2; D may be TRBD1 (5 bases). Trimming removed 6 bases from V and 2 bases from J, with 16 bases in between. The CDR3 consists of 16 residues. CDR1 and CDR2 from the germline V gene are SNHLY and FYNNEI. The CDR3 nucleotides are TGTGCCAGCAGCCCCACCGACAGACTCAACACCGGGGAGCTGTTTTTT. This sequence encodes CASSPTDRLNTGELFF. Full variable domain (outside the CDR3, taken from reference TRBV2 and TRBJ2-2): EPEVTQTPSHQVTQMGQEVILRCVPISNHLYFYWYRQILGQKVEFLVSFYNNEISEKSEIFDDQFSVERPDGSNFTLKIRSTKLEDSAMYFCASSPTDRLNTGELFFGEGSRLTVL.

The V gene is TRBV4-3, the J gene TRBJ1-1; perhaps TRBD1 as D (6 bases). There are 15 residues in the CDR3. Germline CDR1 LGHNA, CDR2 YSLEER. Trimming shortened V by 0 bases and J by 1 base, and 9 bases separated the two germline ends. CDR3 amino acids: CASSQETGTNTEAFF. The CDR3 nucleotides read TGCGCCAGCAGCCAAGAAACAGGGACGAACACTGAAGCTTTCTTT.

CDR3 protein: CASTRDRNQPQHF. DNA of the CDR3: TGTGCCAGCACCCGGGACAGGAATCAGCCCCAGCATTTT. J is TRBJ1-5 and V is TRBV28; 8 nucleotides align to TRBD1. Trimming at V came to 7 bases and at J to 4 bases, leaving 3 bases not matched to a gene. From germline, CDR1 is MDHEN and CDR2 SYDVKM. The length of the CDR3 is 13 residues.

This chain connects TRBV7-9 to TRBJ1-5; 8 bases are a match to TRBD1. Germline V gene sequence: CDR1 SEHNR, CDR2 FQNEAQ (reference sequence). The CDR3 contains 14 residues. V was pared by 5 bases and J by 4 bases, with 4 bases of the junction left unmatched. CDR3 protein: CASSHQGANQPQHF. CDR3 DNA sequence: TGTGCCAGCAGCCATCAGGGGGCGAATCAGCCCCAGCATTTT.

V usage is TRBV28 and J usage is TRBJ1-2, with D possibly matching TRBD1 (5 bases). The CDR3 is made up of 14 amino acids. Germline V gives CDR1 MDHEN, CDR2 SYDVKM. V was cut by 5 bases and J by 2 bases, with 12 bases left in between. The CDR3 DNA reads TGTGCCAGCAGTCTTAGACAGCCAAACTATGGCTACACCTTC. Protein product: CASSLRQPNYGYTF.

Only one count was recorded for this clone. The chain links TRBV5-4 to TRBJ2-3; TRBD2 is a possible D gene (6 bases). The V and J ends lost 5 bases and 3 bases respectively, with 16 bases between them. Germline V gives CDR1 SGHNT, CDR2 YYREEE (reference sequence). The CDR3 spans 15 residues. The CDR3 DNA follows: TGTGCCAGCAGTTCCCGGGGGACGGGGACAGATACGCAGTATTTT. This gives the protein CASSSRGTGTDTQYF.

This clone was observed a single time. The V gene is TRBV6-1, the J gene TRBJ1-3; 7 bases are shared with TRBD1. CDR1 and CDR2 (germline): MNHNS, SASEGT. The CDR3 runs 17 residues. The J segment lost 0 bases and the V segment lost 3 bases, leaving 8 bases of the junction unmatched. CDR3 in DNA: TGTGCCAGCAGTGAGACCCAGACAGGGAGCTCTGGAAACACCATATATTTT. Its protein product is CASSETQTGSSGNTIYF.

The V and J genes are TRBV7-2 and TRBJ2-1; 9 bases agree with TRBD1. This CDR3 region has 15 residues. Germline V lookup: CDR1 SGHTA, CDR2 FQGNSA. V shed 0 bases and J 4 bases; nucleotides not matched to a gene: 1. The CDR3 sequence: CASSLAGQGYNEQFF. CDR3 nucleotide sequence: TGTGCCAGCAGCTTAGCAGGACAGGGGTACAATGAGCAGTTCTTC.

V and J are TRBV11-2 and TRBJ2-3; tentative D call: TRBD2 (7 bases). This CDR3 region has 16 residues. The germline V gene has CDR1 SGHAT and CDR2 FQNNGV. V dropped 5 bases and J dropped 4 bases, with 19 bases sitting between them. The CDR3 DNA is TGTGCCAGCAGCCAGAATGCAGGCGGGGGCTCAGATACGCAGTATTTT. Encoded protein: CASSQNAGGGSDTQYF.

The chain has TRBV2 and TRBJ2-5; D possibly corresponds to TRBD1 (6 bases). Germline CDR1 and CDR2: SNHLY and FYNNEI. V was shortened by 0 bases and J by 5 bases, with 16 bases between the two germline ends. The CDR3 consists of 16 residues. The CDR3 here is CASSEAAGRGVETQYF. Written as DNA, the CDR3 is TGTGCCAGCAGTGAAGCGGCGGGCAGGGGCGTGGAGACCCAGTACTTC.

Here the CDR3 reads CASSQVDSGFRGNTIYF. In nucleotides, the CDR3 is TGTGCCAGCAGCCAAGTAGATTCAGGATTCCGGGGAAACACCATATATTTT. The rearrangement joins TRBV4-2 to TRBJ1-3; D not resolved. V gave up 1 base and J gave up 4 bases, with 17 bases separating them. CDR3 length: 17 amino acids. The germline V gene encodes CDR1 LGHNA and CDR2 YNFKEQ.

The chain links TRBV7-6 to TRBJ1-3; 8 positions match TRBD1. Germline V lookup: CDR1 SGHVS, CDR2 FNYEAQ. The length of the CDR3 is 16 residues. V lost 0 bases, J lost 0 bases, and 1 base stayed unmatched. CDR3 in amino acids: CASSLAQGGSGNTIYF. The CDR3 DNA is TGTGCCAGCAGCTTAGCACAGGGGGGCTCTGGAAACACCATATATTTT.

The V gene is TRBV3-1 (or the pseudogene TRBV3-2), the J gene TRBJ1-6, with a weak D call TRBD1 (5 bases). V lost 2 bases and J lost 9, with 11 bases in between. The CDR3 has 14 residues. Germline values: CDR1 LGHDT, CDR2 YNNKEL (reference sequence). The CDR3 nucleotides read TGTGCCAGCAGCCAAACAGGCATCGGTTCACCCCTCCACTTT. Translation gives CASSQTGIGSPLHF.

The chain has TRBV7-2 and TRBJ1-5; D is ambiguous. CDR3 length: 15 amino acids. Germline V gene data show CDR1 as SGHTA and CDR2 as FQGNSA. Trimming left V 1 base short and J 4 bases short, with 11 bases between. The CDR3 region is CASSLGPGLNQPQHF. In DNA form, the CDR3 reads TGTGCCAGCAGCTTAGGCCCAGGATTAAATCAGCCCCAGCATTTT.

The chain carries TRBV5-1 and TRBJ2-1; D gene uncertain. Germline V gene lookup returns CDR1 SGHRS and CDR2 YFSETQ. This CDR3 has 13 residues. V lost 1 base to trimming and J lost 8 bases, with 10 bases between them. The CDR3 bases are TGCGCCAGCAGCTTGAGCCAATTGGATGAGCAGTTCTTC. Its protein is CASSLSQLDEQFF.